One T cell receptor (beta chain) is described in this entry. Its antigen is not known. This entry belongs to a study of T cell clones after liver transplantation. Study-level information: Samples came from ITN030ST, which attempted immunosuppression withdrawal within 2 years of liver transplantation.

Germline V lookup: CDR1 MNHEY, CDR2 SMNVEV (reference sequence). Trimming cost V 5 bases and J 2 bases, with 16 bases left between them. This CDR3 comprises 15 residues. Whole-study results and caveats: Conclusions were preliminary, with small, heterogeneous patient groups.

TCRdb's table, derived via immunoSEQ multiplex PCR, lists solely in-frame clones and lacks some. The repertoire holds 15,000 to 20,000 clones, over 75% seen once, with roughly a third in the top ten. This receptor was taken from a human patient who received a liver transplant. Some T cells may be graft donor cells. Material: CD8+ T cells from blood, obtained less than 50 months after liver transplant. The chain links TRBV27 to TRBJ2-7; D is perhaps TRBD1 (6 bases). The CDR3 DNA reads TGTGCCAGCAGTATCCGGGACACAAATCCCTACGAGCAGTACTTC. It is translated as CASSIRDTNPYEQYF.